This T cell receptor (beta chain) was identified in a study of beta chain features in type 1 diabetes. Overall study context: The number of sorted cells examined across all samples was around 99 million. Points from the study as a whole: Type 1 diabetes patients had TCRB CDR3s that were shorter (moderately but significantly so) in all four CD4+ subsets. The study found that naive, central memory and Treg TCRB repertoires appeared more similar in patients than in healthy donors.

This clone has just a few counts. Its antigen is currently unknown. Reverse transcription of all isolated RNA meant that expressed TCRB transcripts were sequenced. The repertoire was sequenced with immunoSEQ multiplex PCR; TCRdb's copy has only in-frame clones and lacks some. The table has just under 150,000 clones, about 13% seen once; the top ten hold approximately 1.3%. Germline V CDR1 and CDR2: SGHDT, YYEEEE. This CDR3 is 14 amino acids long. V lost 7 bases, J lost 7 bases, and 20 bases lay in between. This sequence joins TRBV5-6 and TRBJ1-1; tentatively, D is TRBD1 (5 bases). Material: central memory CD4+ T cells from blood. The receptor's source is a man aged 18 to 29 with type 1 diabetes. The CDR3 nucleotides read TGTGCCAGCGGACCCCAGGCGGGGCAAATTGAAGCTTTCTTT. Translated, it gives CASGPQAGQIEAFF.